This T cell receptor (beta chain) was profiled in a study of cytomegalovirus exposure and HLA in healthy donors. Study-level results: 164 TCR beta chains were listed as cytomegalovirus-associated. Rates of TCR association differed by HLA locus in a later analysis, with DRB1 highest and HLA-C lowest.

PCR used 60 Vbeta primers and 13 Jbeta primers. Sequenced by immunoSEQ multiplex PCR; TCRdb stores in-frame clones only, minus some. The sample contains 99,000 or so clones, more than 75% of which appear only once. As to this clone: The antigen is undetermined.

Germline V lookup: CDR1 GTSNPN, CDR2 SVGIG (reference sequence). V lost 6 bases and J lost 3; bases outside the gene matches: 11. The CDR3 extends over 15 amino acids. The sequenced sample consisted of PBMCs. The chain is built from TRBV30 and TRBJ1-2; 9 bases fit TRBD1. This clonotype originated in a woman aged 18-29 years in good health and CMV-seropositive. CDR3 loop: CACLKQGASDYGYTF. DNA for the CDR3: TGTGCCTGCCTAAAACAGGGGGCATCAGACTATGGCTACACCTTC.